Below are 32 T cell receptor beta chains sequenced from a single sample in a study of cytomegalovirus exposure and HLA in healthy donors. Researchers ran the PCR with 60 Vbeta and 13 Jbeta primers. Only in-frame clones appear in the TCRdb table, and some are missing; sequencing was by immunoSEQ multiplex PCR. Of over 110,000 clones detected, roughly three quarters appear once; the ten largest clones hold roughly 0.87%. Source material: PBMCs. The source of these receptors is a man between 18 and 35 years old in good health and CMV-seronegative.

The genes are TRBV4-2 and TRBJ1-3; 8 nucleotides line up with TRBD1. Trimming cost V 2 bases and J 0 bases; bases outside gene matches: 3. The CDR3 is made up of 16 amino acids. Germline CDR1 and CDR2: LGHNA and YNFKEQ. CDR3 sequence reads: CASSQRQGSSGNTIYF. In DNA form, the CDR3 reads TGTGCCAGCAGCCAACGACAGGGGAGCTCTGGAAACACCATATATTTT.

The rearrangement uses TRBV30 and TRBJ1-4, with D maybe TRBD1 (5 bases). V lost 0 bases and J lost 8, with 13 bases in between. There are 14 residues in the CDR3. CDR1 GTSNPN and CDR2 SVGIG come from the germline V gene (reference sequence). This CDR3 reads CAWSVGGAAEKLFF. CDR3 DNA sequence: TGTGCCTGGAGTGTGGGCGGGGCAGCGGAAAAACTGTTTTTT.

The chain is built from TRBV5-1 and TRBJ2-5, with unresolved D. The CDR3 has 12 amino acids. The V gene's germline CDR1 is SGHRS and CDR2 YFSETQ. Trimming removed 3 bases at V and 7 bases at J, with 10 bases between. CDR3 in amino acids: CASSSDTGTQYF. The CDR3 nucleotides read TGCGCCAGCAGCTCCGATACCGGGACCCAGTACTTC.

This clone was found a few times. This chain connects TRBV6-5 to TRBJ1-1, with 8 bases aligning to TRBD1. CDR1 is MNHEY and CDR2 is SVGAGI in the germline V gene. This CDR3 has 14 residues. V lost 5 bases, J lost 1 base, and 3 bases stayed unmatched. The CDR3 here is CASSGGTGNTEAFF. The CDR3, as DNA: TGTGCCAGCAGTGGAGGGACAGGGAACACTGAAGCTTTCTTT.

The chain has TRBV6-5 and TRBJ1-3, with TRBD1 matching over 7 bases. Germline CDR1 reads MNHEY; CDR2 reads SVGAGI. Losses at the gene ends were 9 bases for V and 5 bases for J; bases not matched to a gene: 7. CDR3 length equals 13 residues. The CDR3 sequence: CASSGTARNTIYF. CDR3 in DNA: TGTGCCAGTTCTGGGACAGCAAGAAACACCATATATTTT.

The V and J genes are TRBV27 and TRBJ2-2; 9 bases are shared with TRBD1. The J segment lost 5 bases and the V segment lost 6 bases, leaving 7 bases of the junction unmatched. Germline V gives CDR1 MNHEY, CDR2 SMNVEV (reference sequence). This CDR3 is built from 15 residues. CDR3 in amino acids: CASSETGGATGELFF. In DNA form, the CDR3 reads TGTGCCAGCAGCGAAACAGGGGGCGCGACCGGGGAGCTGTTTTTT.

This chain uses TRBV5-4 with TRBJ2-5; D is unclear. V was clipped by 2 bases and J by 5 bases, with 13 bases between them. Germline assignment: CDR1 SGHNT and CDR2 YYREEE (reference sequence). CDR3 length: 14 amino acids. In nucleotides, the CDR3 is TGTGCCAGCAGCTTTGGTTCCGGCGGTGAGACCCAGTACTTC. As protein: CASSFGSGGETQYF.

V and J are TRBV30 and TRBJ1-2; the D gene is possibly TRBD1 (5 bases). The CDR3 is made up of 12 amino acids. V was pared by 5 bases and J by 0 bases, with 7 bases between. Germline-derived CDR1 and CDR2 are GTSNPN and SVGIG (reference sequence). The CDR3 bases are TGTGCCTGGGGGGGGGCTAACTATGGCTACACCTTC. Amino acid sequence: CAWGGANYGYTF.

The V call is TRBV6-6, the J call TRBJ2-7, with 10 bases identical to TRBD1. Germline V CDR1 and CDR2: MNHNY, SVGAGI (reference sequence). This CDR3 contains 15 residues. V lost 6 bases and J lost 3; bases outside the gene matches: 8. CDR3 sequence (DNA): TGTGCCAGCAGCCGAGCCGGGACAGGGGACTACGAGCAGTACTTC. This codes for CASSRAGTGDYEQYF.

The chain recombines TRBV7-2 with TRBJ1-2; 9 nucleotides align to TRBD1. CDR1 and CDR2 (germline): SGHTA, FQGNSA. V was clipped by 4 bases and J by 8 bases; unmatched bases: 8. The CDR3 length is 14 residues. In DNA form, the CDR3 reads TGTGCCAGCAGCTCGAGGACAGGGGTGGGAGGCTACACCTTC. Translated, it gives CASSSRTGVGGYTF. Using reference TRBV7-2 and TRBJ1-2 for the parts outside the CDR3, the full variable domain is GAGVSQSPSNKVTEKGKDVELRCDPISGHTALYWYRQSLGQGLEFLIYFQGNSAPDKSGLPSDRFSAERTGGSVSTLTIQRTQQEDSAVYLCASSSRTGVGGYTFGSGTRLTVV.

The V and J genes are TRBV29-1 and TRBJ2-5; D is unresolved. There are 15 residues in the CDR3. Germline CDR1 reads SQVTM; CDR2 reads ANQGSEA. Trimming left V 0 bases short and J 0 bases short, with 11 bases between. The CDR3 spells CSVEDSEQNQETQYF. The CDR3 DNA sequence: TGCAGCGTTGAAGACTCAGAACAGAACCAAGAGACCCAGTACTTC.

The V and J genes are TRBV7-6 and TRBJ1-3, with D perhaps matching TRBD1 (5 bases). The CDR3 runs 17 residues. The ends were cut back, 1 base at V and 0 bases at J, with 13 bases in the middle. Germline V lookup: CDR1 SGHVS, CDR2 FNYEAQ. CDR3 DNA sequence: TGTGCCAGCAGCTTAGGACAGAACATGATCTCTGGAAACACCATATATTTT. Protein sequence: CASSLGQNMISGNTIYF. The whole variable domain, remainder taken from reference TRBV7-6 and TRBJ1-3, is GAGVSQSPRYKVTKRGQDVALRCDPISGHVSLYWYRQALGQGPEFLTYFNYEAQQDKSGLPNDRFSAERPEGSISTLTIQRTEQRDSAMYRCASSLGQNMISGNTIYFGEGSWLTVV.

Comments on this clone: No conserved phenylalanine or tryptophan is present at the end of the CDR3, so a read error is the likely explanation. The CDR3 is CATSRGGQAFLINSPLHL. The CDR3 region has the DNA TGTGCCACCAGCAGAGGGGGGCAGGCCTTCCTTATCAATTCACCCCTCCACCTT. The chain joins TRBV15 to TRBJ1-6, with D perhaps matching TRBD1 (6 bases). Per the germline V gene, CDR1 is LNHNV and CDR2 is YYDKDF (reference sequence). The germline V and J ends were trimmed by 1 base and 7 bases, with 20 bases remaining between them. This CDR3 is 18 amino acids long.

The rearrangement joins TRBV12-5 to TRBJ2-2; TRBD2 matches 10 bases. The CDR3 consists of 18 residues. Germline values: CDR1 LGHNT, CDR2 FRNRAP. Trimming removed 0 bases from V and 5 bases from J; junction bases left unmatched: 9. The CDR3 bases are TGTGCTAGTGGTTTGGTACGGAGCGGGGGGGACGAGACCGGGGAGCTGTTTTTT. This translates into CASGLVRSGGDETGELFF.

The chain has TRBV6-6 and TRBJ1-5; 7 nucleotides agree with TRBD1. Germline loops: CDR1 MNHNY, CDR2 SVGAGI (reference sequence). This CDR3 is 16 amino acids long. Germline trimming cut 5 bases from V and 7 bases from J; bases unmatched to any gene: 14. CDR3 loop: CASSHTGTADRQPQHF. CDR3 DNA sequence: TGTGCCAGCAGTCATACCGGGACAGCTGACAGGCAGCCCCAGCATTTT.

This chain connects TRBV7-3 to TRBJ2-2; a possible D gene is TRBD2 (6 bases). Germline lookup yields CDR1 SGHTA and CDR2 FQGTGA. CDR3 length: 14 residues. Between the trimmed V and J ends, which lost 6 bases and 6 bases, there was a span of 14 bases. CDR3 region: CASSPSPGAGELFF. Written as DNA, the CDR3 is TGTGCCAGCAGTCCCAGCCCGGGGGCCGGGGAGCTGTTTTTT.

The genes are TRBV30 and TRBJ1-2; maybe TRBD1 (5 bases). The CDR3 totals 17 residues. The germline CDR1 and CDR2 sequences are GTSNPN and SVGIG (reference sequence). V was shortened by 0 bases and J by 3 bases, with 20 bases between the two germline ends. DNA of the CDR3: TGTGCCTGGAGTGTAAGGGGCCCATTCATGTACGACTATGGCTACACCTTC. Translating gives CAWSVRGPFMYDYGYTF.

The chain combines TRBV7-2 with TRBJ2-7; perhaps TRBD2 as D (5 bases). Trimming shortened V by 8 bases and J by 3 bases, and 17 bases separated the two germline ends. CDR3 length equals 14 residues. Germline CDR1 SGHTA, CDR2 FQGNSA. The chain's CDR3 is CASGPGLRGYEQYF. For the CDR3, the DNA is TGTGCCAGCGGTCCCGGCTTACGGGGCTACGAGCAGTACTTC.

This clone came up once. The chain couples TRBV30 to TRBJ1-2, with TRBD1 matching 9 bases. The germline V gene has CDR1 GTSNPN and CDR2 SVGIG (reference sequence). Germline trimming cut 0 bases from V and 6 bases from J; bases unmatched to any gene: 5. The CDR3 contains 14 residues. The CDR3 region is CAWSVPGQGNGYTF. For the CDR3, the DNA is TGTGCCTGGAGTGTGCCAGGACAGGGGAATGGCTACACCTTC.

The table lists this clone with a count of one. The rearrangement links TRBV7-2 to TRBJ1-2, with D perhaps matching TRBD1 (5 bases). Trimming shortened V by 5 bases and J by 1 base, and 20 bases separated the two germline ends. The CDR3 covers 17 residues. In germline, CDR1 is SGHTA, CDR2 FQGNSA. CDR3 loop: CASSPGSSTADNYGYTF. In DNA, the CDR3 is TGTGCCAGCAGCCCAGGTTCGTCGACAGCTGATAACTATGGCTACACCTTC. The full variable domain, in which reference TRBV7-2 and TRBJ1-2 provide the parts outside the CDR3, is GAGVSQSPSNKVTEKGKDVELRCDPISGHTALYWYRQSLGQGLEFLIYFQGNSAPDKSGLPSDRFSAERTGGSVSTLTIQRTQQEDSAVYLCASSPGSSTADNYGYTFGSGTRLTVV.

The V gene is TRBV12-5, the J gene TRBJ1-2; D perhaps matches TRBD1 (5 bases). Looked up from germline, CDR1 is LGHNT and CDR2 is FRNRAP. This CDR3 comprises 19 residues. V was cut by 7 bases and J by 0 bases, with 27 bases left in between. CDR3 amino acids: CASANPDRRGGLSNYGYTF. CDR3 coding DNA: TGTGCTAGTGCCAATCCGGACCGAAGGGGAGGGTTATCTAACTATGGCTACACCTTC.

V gene TRBV5-1 combines with J gene TRBJ2-1; 13 positions agree with TRBD2. V shed 4 bases, J shed 8 bases, and the junction held 9 bases outside the gene matches. Germline V gene lookup returns CDR1 SGHRS and CDR2 YFSETQ. The CDR3 runs 16 residues. CDR3 in amino acids: CASSPAGTSGADEQFF. Here the CDR3 DNA reads TGCGCCAGCAGCCCTGCCGGGACTAGCGGGGCGGATGAGCAGTTCTTC.

V is TRBV19 and J is TRBJ1-5, with D perhaps matching TRBD1 (6 bases). From germline, CDR1 is LNHDA and CDR2 SQIVND (reference sequence). This CDR3 contains 15 residues. The ends were cut back, 6 bases at V and 0 bases at J, with 12 bases in the middle. Written as DNA, the CDR3 is TGTGCCAGTAGCCTAGGACAGTTTAGCAATCAGCCCCAGCATTTT. It specifies CASSLGQFSNQPQHF.

This chain links TRBV27 with TRBJ2-1, with 10 bases identical to TRBD1. The CDR3 totals 15 residues. Germline assignment: CDR1 MNHEY and CDR2 SMNVEV (reference sequence). V trimming: 6 bases; J trimming: 4 bases; junction bases outside the gene matches: 6. The CDR3 coding sequence is TGTGCCAGCAGGCTGACAGGGGGCCTTTACAATGAGCAGTTCTTC. It translates to CASRLTGGLYNEQFF.

This chain links TRBV5-1 with TRBJ2-3; the match to TRBD2 covers 14 bases. This CDR3 has 18 residues. Germline lookup yields CDR1 SGHRS and CDR2 YFSETQ. V lost 0 bases and J lost 1; bases outside the gene matches: 4. CDR3 in amino acids: CASSLELGLAGGTDTQYF. Here the CDR3 DNA reads TGCGCCAGCAGCTTGGAGTTGGGACTAGCGGGGGGCACAGATACGCAGTATTTT. Complete variable domain (other parts from reference TRBV5-1 and TRBJ2-3): KAGVTQTPRYLIKTRGQQVTLSCSPISGHRSVSWYQQTPGQGLQFLFEYFSETQRNKGNFPGRFSGRQFSNSRSEMNVSTLELGDSALYLCASSLELGLAGGTDTQYFGPGTRLTVL.

The rearrangement links TRBV2 to TRBJ2-7; TRBD2 agrees at 10 bases. This CDR3 spans 15 amino acids. CDR1 and CDR2 (germline): SNHLY, FYNNEI. With 3 bases clipped from V and 4 bases from J, the junction kept 6 bases outside the gene matches. DNA of the CDR3: TGTGCCAGCAGTGACCCTAGCGGGGGACTATACGAGCAGTACTTC. This translates into CASSDPSGGLYEQYF.

CDR3 protein: CASSLGSKLTGPLEQYF. CDR3 DNA sequence: TGTGCCAGCAGCTTAGGATCGAAGCTGACAGGGCCCCTCGAGCAGTACTTC. The J gene is TRBJ2-7, the V gene TRBV7-6, with TRBD1 matching over 7 bases. CDR3 length: 17 residues. Germline V gene sequence: CDR1 SGHVS, CDR2 FNYEAQ. V shed 1 base, J shed 6 bases, and the junction held 15 bases outside the gene matches.

The J gene is TRBJ1-1, the V gene TRBV30; D not certain. The CDR3 has 13 amino acids. Per the germline V gene, CDR1 is GTSNPN and CDR2 is SVGIG (reference sequence). In DNA form, the CDR3 reads TGTGCTTATGAAACCGGGAAGAACACTGAAGCTTTCTTT. Translating gives CAYETGKNTEAFF.

This clone turned up a few times. The chain recombines TRBV5-6 with TRBJ1-3; D is perhaps TRBD1 (6 bases). The CDR3 length is 17 residues. The germline CDR1 and CDR2 sequences are SGHDT and YYEEEE. Trimming took off 2 bases at V and 0 bases at J, with 15 bases between the two ends. CDR3 coding DNA: TGTGCCAGCAGCTTCCGTCCCGGCAGGGGCTCTGGAAACACCATATATTTT. Its protein product is CASSFRPGRGSGNTIYF.

In regard to this clone: The sample has other DNA sequences that encode this CDR3 too. J is TRBJ1-1 and V is TRBV5-1, with TRBD1 as a possible D gene (6 bases). Germline V gene lookup returns CDR1 SGHRS and CDR2 YFSETQ. The germline V and J ends were trimmed by 1 base and 4 bases, with 8 bases remaining between them. This CDR3 region has 13 residues. The CDR3 nucleotides are TGCGCCAGCAGCTTGAGAGGGGGCACTGAAGCTTTCTTT. Its translation: CASSLRGGTEAFF. The full variable domain, with the rest looked up from reference TRBV5-1 and TRBJ1-1, is KAGVTQTPRYLIKTRGQQVTLSCSPISGHRSVSWYQQTPGQGLQFLFEYFSETQRNKGNFPGRFSGRQFSNSRSEMNVSTLELGDSALYLCASSLRGGTEAFFGQGTRLTVV.

This clone was recorded only once. The chain uses TRBV15 and TRBJ2-3; the match to TRBD2 covers 7 bases. The CDR3 is made up of 15 amino acids. Germline CDR1 and CDR2: LNHNV and YYDKDF (reference sequence). The V segment lost 5 bases and the J segment 1 base; nucleotides outside the gene matches: 6. CDR3 in amino acids: CATSPSSGGTDTQYF. DNA for the CDR3: TGTGCCACCAGCCCCTCTAGCGGTGGCACAGATACGCAGTATTTT. Filled out from reference TRBV15 and TRBJ2-3, the complete variable domain reads DAMVIQNPRYQVTQFGKPVTLSCSQTLNHNVMYWYQQKSSQAPKLLFHYYDKDFNNEADTPDNFQSRRPNTSFCFLDIRSPGLGDTAMYLCATSPSSGGTDTQYFGPGTRLTVL.

The rearrangement uses TRBV6-4 and TRBJ1-6; 7 bases agree with TRBD1. The germline CDR1 and CDR2 sequences are MRHNA and SNTAGT. Losses at the gene ends were 3 bases for V and 8 bases for J; bases not matched to a gene: 4. CDR3 length equals 14 residues. The CDR3 DNA reads TGTGCCAGCAGTGAATACAGGGGTGATTCACCCCTCCACTTT. It translates to CASSEYRGDSPLHF.